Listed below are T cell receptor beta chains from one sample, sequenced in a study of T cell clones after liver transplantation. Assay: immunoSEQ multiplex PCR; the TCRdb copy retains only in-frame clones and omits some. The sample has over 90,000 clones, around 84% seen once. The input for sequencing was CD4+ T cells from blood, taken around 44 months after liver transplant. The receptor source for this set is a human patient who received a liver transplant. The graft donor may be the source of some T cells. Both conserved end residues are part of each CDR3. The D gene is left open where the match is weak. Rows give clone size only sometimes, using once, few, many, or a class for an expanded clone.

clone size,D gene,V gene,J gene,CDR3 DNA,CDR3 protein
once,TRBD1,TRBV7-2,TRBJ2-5,TGTGCCAGCAGCTTAGACAGGGGAGAGACCCAGTACTTC,CASSLDRGETQYF
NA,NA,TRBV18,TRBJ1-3,TGTGCCAGCTCATCCTTTCTGTCCGGAAACACCATATATTTT,CASSSFLSGNTIYF
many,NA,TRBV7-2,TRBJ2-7,TGTGCCAGCAGCTTGGGGTTGGGGAGCTACGAGCAGTACTTC,CASSLGLGSYEQYF
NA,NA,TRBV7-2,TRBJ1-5,TGTGCCAGCAGCTTAGGAGGGCGCAATCAGCCCCAGCATTTT,CASSLGGRNQPQHF
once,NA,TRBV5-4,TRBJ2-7,TGTGCCAGCAGCTCACAGGGCGCCCCCGACGAGCAGTACTTC,CASSSQGAPDEQYF
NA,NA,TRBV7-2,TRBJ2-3,TGTGCCAGCAGCTTAGAAAGACACCCCACAGATACGCAGTATTTT,CASSLERHPTDTQYF
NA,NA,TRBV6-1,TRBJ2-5,TGTGCCAGCAGTGAAGGATACAGGGAGACCCAGTACTTC,CASSEGYRETQYF
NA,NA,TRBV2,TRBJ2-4,TGTGCCAGCAGTTTCGGGGTTTTGGCCAAAAACATTCAGTACTTC,CASSFGVLAKNIQYF
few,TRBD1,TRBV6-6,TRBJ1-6,TGTGCCAGCAGTTACTCTGGGGACAGGGGCTCACCCCTCCACTTT,CASSYSGDRGSPLHF
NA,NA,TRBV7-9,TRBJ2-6,TGTGCCAGCAGCCGCGTAGGAGCTGGGGCCAACGTCCTGACTTTC,CASSRVGAGANVLTF
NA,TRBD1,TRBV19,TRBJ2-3,TGTGCCAGTAGTGCCGACCCGACAGGGCGAGGAGATACGCAGTATTTT,CASSADPTGRGDTQYF
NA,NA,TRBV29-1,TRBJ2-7,TGCAGCGTTCGATTCGGGGCCGGGGACTACGAGCAGTACTTC,CSVRFGAGDYEQYF
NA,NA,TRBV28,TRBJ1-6,TGTGCCAGCAGTGTCCAGGGAGTTAATTCACCCCTCCACTTT,CASSVQGVNSPLHF
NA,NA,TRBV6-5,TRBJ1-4,TGTGCCAGCAGTTACGACACACCGGGTGAAAAACTGTTTTTT,CASSYDTPGEKLFF
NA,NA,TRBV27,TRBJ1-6,TGTGCCAGCAGTGATTACTATAATTCACCCCTCCACTTT,CASSDYYNSPLHF
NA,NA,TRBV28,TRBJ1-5,TGTGCCAGCAGCCACGAGGCCGTGACCGAAGGGCCCCAGCATTTT,CASSHEAVTEGPQHF
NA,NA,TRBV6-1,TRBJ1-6,TGTGCCAGCAGTGAGCGGCAGTATTCACCCCTCCACTTT,CASSERQYSPLHF
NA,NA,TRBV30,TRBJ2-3,TGTGCCTGGAGCGGGGATACCACGAACACAGATACGCAGTATTTT,CAWSGDTTNTDTQYF
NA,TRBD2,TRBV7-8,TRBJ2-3,TGTGCCAGCACCCTAGCGGGCCGGACGGAAGATACGCAGTATTTT,CASTLAGRTEDTQYF
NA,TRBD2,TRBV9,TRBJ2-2,TGTGCCAGCAGCGTAGGGGGGGGACTCCCTCGAAGGTATTCAACCGGGGAGCTGTTTTTT,CASSVGGGLPRRYSTGELFF
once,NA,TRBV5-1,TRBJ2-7,TGCGCCAGCAGCTCCAGGGACGTCTACGAGCAGTACTTC,CASSSRDVYEQYF
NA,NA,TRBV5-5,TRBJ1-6,TGTGCCAGCAGCTGGTTGTTCGGGGGCGGGAATTCACCCCTCCACTTT,CASSWLFGGGNSPLHF
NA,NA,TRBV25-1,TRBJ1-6,TGTGCCAGCAGTGAAACTCGGCAGGGGATGCCACCCCTCCACTTT,CASSETRQGMPPLHF
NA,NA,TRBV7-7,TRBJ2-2,TGTGCCAGCAGCCCGTCCAACACCGGGGAGCTGTTTTTT,CASSPSNTGELFF
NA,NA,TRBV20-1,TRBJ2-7,TGCAGTGCTAGAGTACCCGGCGAGCAGTACTTC,CSARVPGEQYF
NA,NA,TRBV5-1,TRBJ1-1,TGCGCCAGCAGCCCCGGTCGGGGAGACACTGAAGCTTTCTTT,CASSPGRGDTEAFF
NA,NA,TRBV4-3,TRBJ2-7,TGCGCCAGCAGCCAAGATCTAAGGCCCAGGGCGGGACAAAACTACGAGCAGTACTTC,CASSQDLRPRAGQNYEQYF
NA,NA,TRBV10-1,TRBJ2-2,TGCGCCAGCAGTGAGTACGGCGGGATCGCCACCGGGGAGCTGTTTTTT,CASSEYGGIATGELFF
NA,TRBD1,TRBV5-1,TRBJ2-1,TGCGCCAGCAGCCTTACAGGGGCCCACAATGAGCAGTTCTTC,CASSLTGAHNEQFF
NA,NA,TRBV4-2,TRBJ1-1,TGTGCCAGCAGCTCCCCGGGGGCTCCGAACACTGAAGCTTTCTTT,CASSSPGAPNTEAFF
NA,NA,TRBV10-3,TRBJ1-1,TGTGCCATCAGGGCAGGCTCGAACACTGAAGCTTTCTTT,CAIRAGSNTEAFF
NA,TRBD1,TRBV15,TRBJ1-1,TGTGCCACCAGCAGAGACAGGGGGAGCTTAGCTTTCTTT,CATSRDRGSLAFF
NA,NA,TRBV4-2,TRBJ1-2,TGTGCCAGCAGCCAAGATTGGGGGTCCTCAGCTAACTATGGCTACACCTTC,CASSQDWGSSANYGYTF
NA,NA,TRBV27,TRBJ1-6,TGTGCCAGCAGTCAGGGTCGCGCACCCCTCCACTTT,CASSQGRAPLHF
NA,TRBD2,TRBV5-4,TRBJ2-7,TGTGCCAGCAGCCCCGGGAGGGGGGCCACCTACGAGCAGTACTTC,CASSPGRGATYEQYF
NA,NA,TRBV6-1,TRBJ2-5,TGTGCCAGCAGTGAAGGTTCGAATATCTGGGACTGGACTGGGACCCAGTACTTC,CASSEGSNIWDWTGTQYF
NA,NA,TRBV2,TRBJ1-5,TGTGCCAGCAGAAAAACGAGTAACTCTCAGCCCCAGCATTTT,CASRKTSNSQPQHF
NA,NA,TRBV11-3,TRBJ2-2,TGTGCCAGCAGCTTAGATCGACAGCTGAACACCGGGGAGCTGTTTTTT,CASSLDRQLNTGELFF
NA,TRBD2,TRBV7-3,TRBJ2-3,TGTGCCAGCAGCTTAAGCGGGGGGGCCGCAGATACGCAGTATTTT,CASSLSGGAADTQYF
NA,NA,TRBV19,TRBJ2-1,TGTGCCAGTACTGAAGCGGCCAGAAACTACAATGAGCAGTTCTTC,CASTEAARNYNEQFF
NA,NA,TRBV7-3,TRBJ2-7,TGTGCCAGCAGCTATGGATCAGGGGCGAAGGAAGAGCAGTACTTC,CASSYGSGAKEEQYF
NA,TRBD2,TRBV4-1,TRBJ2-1,TGCGCCAGCAGCCAAGAAGGGACTAGAAGTGGGCATGAGCAGTTCTTC,CASSQEGTRSGHEQFF
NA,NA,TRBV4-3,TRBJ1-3,TGCGCCAGCAGCCTTTCCCCAACTACTGCAGTAGGAAACACCATATATTTT,CASSLSPTTAVGNTIYF
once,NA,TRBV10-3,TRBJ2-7,TGTGCCATCAGTGAGTCGTTTACAGCGGAAAGCTCCTACGAGCAGTACTTC,CAISESFTAESSYEQYF
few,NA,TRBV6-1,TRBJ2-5,TGTGCCAGCACCGCCGGGAACCCGGGAGAAGAGACCCAGTACTTC,CASTAGNPGEETQYF
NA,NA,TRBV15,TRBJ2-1,TGTGCCACCAGCAGAGATCTCGGCATGAGCTCCTACAATGAGCAGTTCTTC,CATSRDLGMSSYNEQFF
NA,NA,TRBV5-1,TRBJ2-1,TGCGCCAGCAGCTTTAATGCCGGGACTTACTACAATGAGCAGTTCTTC,CASSFNAGTYYNEQFF
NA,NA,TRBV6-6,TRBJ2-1,TGTGCCAGCAGTTACTCAGTTAGGGGGAGTGAGCAGTTCTTC,CASSYSVRGSEQFF
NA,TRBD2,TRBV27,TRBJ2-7,TGTGCCAGCGCCGGGACTAGCGGCGAAGGCGAGCAGTACTTC,CASAGTSGEGEQYF
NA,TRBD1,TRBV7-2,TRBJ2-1,TGTGCCAGCAGCCTCATCCTCGGACAGGGTTTCAATGAGCAGTTCTTC,CASSLILGQGFNEQFF
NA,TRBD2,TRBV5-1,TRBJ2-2,TGCGCCAGCAGCTCGGGGGGGCGATACACCGGGGAGCTGTTTTTT,CASSSGGRYTGELFF
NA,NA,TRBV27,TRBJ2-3,TGTGCCAGCAGTTTAGGGTACGAGGTTGCGTGGGGCGGAGATACGCAGTATTTT,CASSLGYEVAWGGDTQYF
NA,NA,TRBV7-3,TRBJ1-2,TGTGCCAGCAGCCCCTCCCGCCTAGCTAACTATGGCTACACCTTC,CASSPSRLANYGYTF
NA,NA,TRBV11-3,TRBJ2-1,TGTGCCAGCAGCCTCCGCCTGGGGACAGAGCAGTTCTTC,CASSLRLGTEQFF
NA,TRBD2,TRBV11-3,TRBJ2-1,TGTGCCAGCAGCTTATCGACGGGAGGGGCCTACAATGAGCAGTTCTTC,CASSLSTGGAYNEQFF
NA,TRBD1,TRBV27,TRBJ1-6,TGTGCCAGCACCCTGAGGCCCAGACAGGGCAATTCACCCCTCCACTTT,CASTLRPRQGNSPLHF
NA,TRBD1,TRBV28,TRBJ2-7,TGTGCCAGCAGGAGGACAGGCCCCAACGAGCAGTACTTC,CASRRTGPNEQYF
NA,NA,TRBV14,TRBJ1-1,TGTGCCAGCAGCCAAGATGCCGGAATCACTGAAGCTTTCTTT,CASSQDAGITEAFF
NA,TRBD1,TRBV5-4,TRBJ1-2,TGTGCCAGCAGCTCGGGAGGACAGGGATTTAACTATGGCTACACCTTC,CASSSGGQGFNYGYTF
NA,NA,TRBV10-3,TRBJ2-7,TGTGCCATCACCGAGAACCTAGCACAATCTTACGAGCAGTACTTC,CAITENLAQSYEQYF